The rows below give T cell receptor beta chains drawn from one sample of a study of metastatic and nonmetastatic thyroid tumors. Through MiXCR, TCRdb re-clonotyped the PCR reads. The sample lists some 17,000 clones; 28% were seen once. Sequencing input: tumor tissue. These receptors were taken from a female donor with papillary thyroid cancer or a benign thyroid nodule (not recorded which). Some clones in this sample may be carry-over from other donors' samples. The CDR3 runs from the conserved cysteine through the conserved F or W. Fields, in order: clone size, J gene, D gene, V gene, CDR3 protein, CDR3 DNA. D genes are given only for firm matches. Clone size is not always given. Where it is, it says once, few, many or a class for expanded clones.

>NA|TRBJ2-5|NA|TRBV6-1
CASSRTRKETQYF
TGTGCCAGCAGTAGGACCCGGAAAGAGACCCAGTACTTC
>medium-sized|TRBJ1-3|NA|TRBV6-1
CASRDLSGNTIYF
TGTGCCAGCAGGGACCTCTCTGGAAACACCATATATTTT
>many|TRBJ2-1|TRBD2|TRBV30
CASSKGAGGLYNEQFF
TGTGCCTCCTCAAAGGGTGCGGGAGGACTCTACAATGAGCAGTTCTTC
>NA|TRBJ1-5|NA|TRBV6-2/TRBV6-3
CASSLRWIQGWGQPQHF
TGTGCCAGCAGTTTACGCTGGATACAGGGCTGGGGCCAGCCCCAGCATTTT
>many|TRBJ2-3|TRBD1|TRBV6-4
CASSDGTGDGKDTQYF
TGTGCCAGCAGTGACGGGACAGGGGATGGTAAAGATACGCAGTATTTT
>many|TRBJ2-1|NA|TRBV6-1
CASSPRGRPLEQFF
TGTGCCAGCAGCCCGAGGGGGAGGCCACTTGAGCAGTTCTTC
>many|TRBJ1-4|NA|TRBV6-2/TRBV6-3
CASSFPGLRDEKLFF
TGTGCCAGCAGTTTCCCCGGCCTGCGGGATGAAAAACTGTTTTTT
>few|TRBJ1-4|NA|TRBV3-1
CASSQLIHGNEKLFF
TGTGCCAGCAGCCAGCTGATTCATGGTAATGAAAAACTGTTTTTT
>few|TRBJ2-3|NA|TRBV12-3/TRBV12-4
CASSSSLGAQYF
TGTGCCAGCAGTTCATCACTAGGAGCGCAGTATTTT
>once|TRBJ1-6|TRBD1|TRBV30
CAWKSGTGASPLHF
TGTGCCTGGAAGAGCGGGACAGGGGCCTCACCCCTCCACTTT
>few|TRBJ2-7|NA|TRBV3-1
CASHGWGSYEQYF
TGTGCCAGCCACGGGTGGGGATCCTACGAGCAGTACTTC
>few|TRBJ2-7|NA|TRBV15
CATSRDFREVQYF
TGTGCCACCAGCAGAGATTTCAGGGAAGTGCAGTACTTC
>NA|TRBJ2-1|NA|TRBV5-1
CASGGLTSGSPRDNEQFF
TGCGCCAGCGGCGGACTGACCTCCGGGTCGCCCAGGGACAATGAGCAGTTCTTC
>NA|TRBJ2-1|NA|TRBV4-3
CASSQSSYNEQFF
TGCGCCAGCAGCCAAAGCTCTTACAATGAGCAGTTCTTC
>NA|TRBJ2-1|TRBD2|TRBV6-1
CASSEGGSRYNEQFF
TGTGCCAGCAGTGAAGGCGGGAGCCGATACAATGAGCAGTTCTTC
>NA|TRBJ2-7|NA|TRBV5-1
CASSVATGNYEQYF
TGCGCCAGCAGCGTAGCGACAGGAAACTACGAGCAGTACTTC
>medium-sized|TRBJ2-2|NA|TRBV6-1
CASSNTANTGELFF
TGTGCCAGCAGTAACACTGCGAACACCGGGGAGCTGTTTTTT
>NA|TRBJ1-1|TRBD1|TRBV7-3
CASSLVTGRTEAFF
TGTGCCAGCAGCTTAGTGACAGGGCGCACTGAAGCTTTCTTT
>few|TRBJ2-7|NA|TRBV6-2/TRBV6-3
CASSYGAEQYF
TGTGCCAGCAGTTACGGGGCCGAGCAGTACTTC
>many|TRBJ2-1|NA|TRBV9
CASSPSPYPKYNEQFF
TGTGCCAGCAGCCCTAGCCCCTACCCCAAATACAATGAGCAGTTCTTC
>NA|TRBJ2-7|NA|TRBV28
CASSLPGAPFGPGEQYF
TGTGCCAGCAGTTTGCCGGGGGCCCCCTTCGGACCCGGCGAGCAGTACTTC
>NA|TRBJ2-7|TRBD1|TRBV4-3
CASSQETGQGLYEQYF
TGCGCCAGCAGCCAGGAGACGGGACAGGGACTATACGAGCAGTACTTC
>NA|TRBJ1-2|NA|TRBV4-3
CSSSQGSPVLGYTF
TGCTCCAGCAGCCAAGGTTCGCCAGTTCTGGGCTACACCTTC
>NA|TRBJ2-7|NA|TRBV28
CASSFEGTPELYEQYF
TGTGCCAGCAGTTTCGAGGGAACCCCAGAGCTCTACGAGCAGTACTTC
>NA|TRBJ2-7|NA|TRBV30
CAWGSRRGVSYEQYF
TGTGCCTGGGGCTCGCGGCGGGGAGTCTCCTACGAGCAGTACTTT
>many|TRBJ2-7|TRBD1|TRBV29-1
CSVEGRDSGGYEQYF
TGCAGCGTTGAAGGAAGGGACAGCGGTGGCTACGAGCAGTACTTC
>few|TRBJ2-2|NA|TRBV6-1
CASCPRPGGDLFF
TGTGCCAGCTGCCCCCGCCCAGGCGGGGATCTGTTTTTT
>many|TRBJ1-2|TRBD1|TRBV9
CASSVEGGAGYTF
TGTGCCAGCAGCGTAGAAGGGGGCGCTGGCTACACCTTC
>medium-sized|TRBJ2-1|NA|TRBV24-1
CATSVAGGNEQFF
TGTGCCACCAGTGTGGCAGGGGGGAATGAGCAGTTCTTC
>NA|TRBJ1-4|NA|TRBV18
CASSPLQRQNEKLFF
TGTGCCAGCTCACCACTCCAGCGTCAGAATGAAAAACTGTTTTTT
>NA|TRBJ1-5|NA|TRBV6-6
CASSYEGGSNQPQHF
TGTGCCAGCAGTTACGAGGGGGGAAGCAATCAGCCCCAGCATTTT
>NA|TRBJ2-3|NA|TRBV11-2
CASSFIHSTDTQYF
TGTGCCAGCAGCTTTATACATAGTACAGATACGCAGTATTTT
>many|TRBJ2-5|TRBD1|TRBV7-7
CASSSGQGPQETQYF
TGTGCCAGCAGCTCTGGACAGGGACCACAAGAGACCCAGTACTTC
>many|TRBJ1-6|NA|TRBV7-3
CASSLFGTDSPLHF
TGTGCCAGCAGCTTATTCGGTACAGACTCACCCCTCCACTTT
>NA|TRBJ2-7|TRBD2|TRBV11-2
CASSLGLAGGEQYF
TGTGCCAGCAGCTTGGGACTAGCGGGGGGAGAGCAGTACTTC